This TCR beta chain was documented in a study of beta chain features in type 1 diabetes. Central memory, naive, regulatory and stem cell-like memory CD4+ cells were sorted by CD45RO/CCR7/CD25/CD127/CD95/CD27. There are a few counts of this clone. The CDR3 is 15 residues long. Germline values: CDR1 SGHKS, CDR2 YYEKEE (reference sequence). Trimming took off 0 bases at V and 0 bases at J, with 10 bases between the two ends. The investigators reverse transcribed all of the isolated RNA, so they sequenced expressed TCRB transcripts. The study sequenced naive, central memory and regulatory T cell samples to an average of around 3.5 million reads. Generated by immunoSEQ multiplex PCR, the TCRdb table keeps only in-frame clones and is missing some. The table shows roughly 180,000 clones, with about 13% occurring only once.

The source material was central memory CD4+ T cells from blood. The sequence came from a woman aged 18-29 years in good health. The J gene is TRBJ2-7, the V gene TRBV5-5; TRBD2 is a possible D gene (5 bases). The CDR3: CASSLEAGISYEQYF. CDR3 bases: TGTGCCAGCAGCTTGGAGGCGGGCATCTCCTACGAGCAGTACTTC.